The 17 T cell receptor beta chains below come from one sample, sequenced in a study of cytomegalovirus exposure and HLA in healthy donors. Using immunoSEQ multiplex PCR, the repertoire was profiled, and TCRdb retains in-frame clones only, with some absent. The sample includes approximately 160,000 clones, nearly 90% seen only once; the top ten take 4% to 4.5%. What was sequenced was PBMCs. The receptor source for this set is a man between 18 and 29 years old in good health and CMV-seropositive.

CDR3 protein: CASSSKDRAPGELFF. The CDR3 nucleotides read TGTGCCAGCAGCTCGAAAGACAGGGCACCCGGGGAGCTGTTTTTT. The V gene is TRBV7-3, the J gene TRBJ2-2; 7 bases line up with TRBD1. The CDR3 has 15 residues. Germline CDR1 SGHTA, CDR2 FQGTGA. V dropped 4 bases and J dropped 6; count of bases not matched to a gene: 8.

The chain couples TRBV7-8 to TRBJ1-4; D uncertain. The CDR3 length is 14 residues. Germline CDR1 reads SGHVS; CDR2 reads FQNEAQ. The ends were cut back, 1 base at V and 1 base at J, with 4 bases in the middle. CDR3 residues: CASSLVRTNEKLFF. CDR3 nucleotide sequence: TGTGCCAGCAGCTTAGTGAGAACTAATGAAAAACTGTTTTTT.

This sequence joins TRBV2 and TRBJ2-3, with unresolved D. Germline CDR1 SNHLY, CDR2 FYNNEI. This CDR3 has 13 residues. The V and J ends lost 6 bases and 1 base respectively, with 8 bases between them. The DNA for the CDR3 is TGTGCCAGCAGCTTGCAGGGCACAGATACGCAGTATTTT. It translates to CASSLQGTDTQYF.

This CDR3 reads CASSSTSGGNNEQFF. CDR3 nucleotides: TGCGCCAGCAGCTCCACTAGCGGGGGGAACAATGAGCAGTTCTTC. This chain uses TRBV5-1 with TRBJ2-1; 12 bases agree with TRBD2. The CDR3 runs 15 residues. Per germline, CDR1 SGHRS and CDR2 YFSETQ. Trimming at V came to 3 bases and at J to 5 bases, leaving 3 bases not matched to a gene. The full variable domain, rest sourced from reference TRBV5-1 and TRBJ2-1, is KAGVTQTPRYLIKTRGQQVTLSCSPISGHRSVSWYQQTPGQGLQFLFEYFSETQRNKGNFPGRFSGRQFSNSRSEMNVSTLELGDSALYLCASSSTSGGNNEQFFGPGTRLTVL.

About this clone: This specimen includes other DNA sequences encoding the same CDR3. The rearrangement links TRBV7-9 to TRBJ2-1; D possibly corresponds to TRBD2 (6 bases). Looked up from germline, CDR1 is SEHNR and CDR2 is FQNEAQ (reference sequence). This CDR3 is 13 amino acids long. Trimming shortened V by 5 bases and J by 5 bases, and 10 bases separated the two germline ends. Here the CDR3 reads CASSLSGNNEQFF. In DNA form, the CDR3 reads TGTGCCAGCAGCCTTAGCGGCAACAATGAGCAGTTCTTC.

V gene TRBV18 combines with J gene TRBJ2-1; TRBD2 aligns across 10 bases. CDR1 KGHSH and CDR2 LQKENI come from the germline V gene. The CDR3 loop spans 18 amino acids. After removal of 4 bases from V and 5 bases from J, the junction contained 14 bases not matched to a gene. The CDR3 DNA is TGTGCCAGCTCACAAACCGTCACTACTAGCGGGACCAACAATGAGCAGTTCTTC. Protein: CASSQTVTTSGTNNEQFF.

The rearrangement joins TRBV2 to TRBJ2-1, with TRBD2 identical over 8 bases. The germline gives CDR1 SNHLY, CDR2 FYNNEI. This CDR3 is 13 amino acids long. The V and J ends lost 8 bases and 4 bases, in that order; junction bases with no gene match: 4. The CDR3 region has the DNA TGTGCCAGCGGACTAGCTGAGTACAATGAGCAGTTCTTC. Translated: CASGLAEYNEQFF.

This chain links TRBV5-5 with TRBJ1-2; 7 nucleotides align to TRBD1. Germline assignment: CDR1 SGHKS and CDR2 YYEKEE (reference sequence). This CDR3 is built from 13 residues. V trimming: 3 bases; J trimming: 2 bases; junction bases outside the gene matches: 1. CDR3 sequence reads: CASSSTGNYGYTF. DNA for the CDR3: TGTGCCAGCAGCTCGACAGGGAACTATGGCTACACCTTC.

The rearrangement joins TRBV6-1 to TRBJ1-2; 9 bases match TRBD1. V lost 4 bases and J lost 8; bases outside the gene matches: 5. There are 13 residues in the CDR3. Germline CDR1 is MNHNS and CDR2 is SASEGT. The DNA of the CDR3 is TGTGCCAGCAGTGTCGGGACAGGGATCGGCTACACCTTC. This encodes CASSVGTGIGYTF.

The V gene is TRBV30, the J gene TRBJ1-5; D possibly corresponds to TRBD1 (6 bases). V dropped 2 bases and J dropped 7 bases, with 12 bases sitting between them. This CDR3 is 13 amino acids long. Germline V lookup: CDR1 GTSNPN, CDR2 SVGIG (reference sequence). The chain's CDR3 is CAWSFQGKQPQHF. As DNA, the CDR3 is TGTGCCTGGAGTTTCCAGGGGAAGCAGCCCCAGCATTTT.

This clone was counted once. In the same sample, other DNA sequences code for this CDR3. The J gene is TRBJ1-1, the V gene TRBV5-1; D may be TRBD1 (5 bases). Trimming stripped 1 base from V and 1 base from J, with 5 bases between. CDR1 is SGHRS, CDR2 YFSETQ, per germline. CDR3 length: 13 residues. This chain's CDR3 is CASSLTGNTEAFF. The CDR3 DNA is TGCGCCAGCAGCTTGACAGGGAACACTGAAGCTTTCTTT.

This clone was detected a few times. The chain uses TRBV13 and TRBJ1-2, with D tentatively TRBD1 (5 bases). Germline V CDR1 and CDR2: PRHDT, FYEKMQ (reference sequence). CDR3 size: 12 residues. V shed 5 bases and J shed 8 bases, with 12 bases lying between them. The CDR3, as DNA: TGTGCCAGCAGCGGTCGGAGGGGAGGCTACACCTTC. Amino acids: CASSGRRGGYTF.

The V gene is TRBV30, the J gene TRBJ2-3; possibly TRBD1 for D (6 bases). Germline V gene data show CDR1 as GTSNPN and CDR2 as SVGIG (reference sequence). The CDR3 length is 17 residues. V was clipped by 3 bases and J by 0 bases, with 19 bases between them. CDR3: CAWSYTSGTPSTDTQYF. The CDR3 DNA is TGTGCCTGGAGCTACACTTCCGGGACACCTAGCACAGATACGCAGTATTTT.

The rearrangement links TRBV4-1 to TRBJ2-2, with 7 bases that match TRBD1. V shed 5 bases, J shed 2 bases, and the junction held 8 bases outside the gene matches. Germline values: CDR1 MGHRA, CDR2 YSYEKL. CDR3 length: 16 amino acids. This CDR3 is CASSTRQGRNTGELFF. The CDR3 DNA follows: TGCGCCAGCAGCACTCGACAGGGAAGAAACACCGGGGAGCTGTTTTTT.

J is TRBJ2-7 and V is TRBV6-1; 11 bases line up with TRBD1. Germline V gene sequence: CDR1 MNHNS, CDR2 SASEGT. The CDR3 is 15 amino acids. With 5 bases clipped from V and 3 bases from J, the junction kept 6 bases outside the gene matches. The CDR3 protein is CASSSPGTGGYEQYF. The DNA of the CDR3 is TGTGCCAGCAGTTCCCCCGGGACAGGGGGCTACGAGCAGTACTTC.

This chain links TRBV19 with TRBJ1-2; TRBD1 aligns across 7 bases. With V trimmed by 5 bases and J by 3 bases, 6 bases remained unmatched. Germline V gene sequence: CDR1 LNHDA, CDR2 SQIVND (reference sequence). This CDR3 has 14 amino acids. As DNA, the CDR3 is TGTGCCAGTAGTGCGACAGGGAGTTACTATGGCTACACCTTC. Its protein is CASSATGSYYGYTF.

The chain joins TRBV5-4 to TRBJ2-5, with 12 bases identical to TRBD2. Germline V gives CDR1 SGHNT, CDR2 YYREEE (reference sequence). This CDR3 contains 17 residues. J gave up 2 bases and V 4 bases, and 9 bases lay outside the gene matches. The CDR3 loop is CASSQGLAGPHQETQYF. DNA for the CDR3: TGTGCCAGCAGCCAAGGACTAGCGGGACCCCATCAAGAGACCCAGTACTTC.